The sequence of this T cell receptor beta chain was determined in a study of T cell repertoires in cytomegalovirus infection. Study-level points and caveats: Clonotype analysis showed dominance of the ex vivo response by HLA-C-restricted CMV-specific TCR beta clonotypes.

This CDR3 comprises 17 residues. The V gene's germline CDR1 is MDHEN and CDR2 SYDVKM. The junction had 12 bases not matched to a gene; V was cut back by 6 bases and J by 3 bases. Each CDR3 protein gets one entry after TCRdb re-called the reads with MiXCR. The table has hundreds of thousands of distinct CDR3 sequences, roughly 24% seen once. On this clonotype: Its antigen is unidentified.

Sequencing used CD8+ T cells from PBMCs. The TCR was taken from a human donor in good health (CMV status not recorded). Some clones in this sample may be carry-over from other donors' samples. The chain has TRBV28 and TRBJ2-1, with TRBD1 matching over 9 bases. The CDR3 reads CASRTGQGAPNYNEQFF. CDR3 coding DNA: TGTGCCAGCAGGACGGGACAGGGCGCCCCCAACTACAATGAGCAGTTCTTC.